Listed below are T cell receptor beta chains from one sample, sequenced in a study of siplizumab effects on memory and regulatory T cells. Generated by immunoSEQ multiplex PCR, the TCRdb table keeps only in-frame clones and is missing some. The sample yields approximately 100,000 clones, about 92% seen once. The sequenced material came from Tregs sorted from blood. Receptors originate from a human donor in good health. CDR3s include the opening cysteine and the closing phenylalanine or tryptophan. Each record gives: D gene, clone size, J gene, V gene, CDR3 protein, CDR3 DNA. A D gene is named only where the DNA matches it firmly. Some rows mark clone size as missing; the rest say once, few, many or name a class of expanded clone.

.,.,TRBJ2-5,TRBV11-2,CASSLDLGVGTQYF,TGTGCCAGCAGCCTCGACTTGGGCGTCGGGACCCAGTACTTC
TRBD1,.,TRBJ2-7,TRBV7-8,CASRRGQGADEQYF,TGTGCCAGCAGAAGAGGACAGGGTGCCGACGAGCAGTACTTC
.,.,TRBJ2-7,TRBV6-5,CASRTGHEQYF,TGTGCCAGCAGGACCGGACACGAGCAGTACTTC
TRBD1,.,TRBJ1-1,TRBV7-9,CASSLLGGRTEAFF,TGTGCCAGCAGCTTATTAGGGGGCAGGACTGAAGCTTTCTTT
.,.,TRBJ1-1,TRBV27,CASSPLGVGNTEAFF,TGTGCCAGCAGTCCCCTAGGAGTGGGGAACACTGAAGCTTTCTTT
TRBD2,.,TRBJ2-3,TRBV2,CASREGLAGGYTQYF,TGTGCCAGCAGAGAAGGACTAGCGGGAGGGTATACGCAGTATTTT
.,.,TRBJ1-1,TRBV25-1,CASSEWLGIEAFF,TGTGCCAGCAGTGAATGGCTGGGAATTGAAGCTTTCTTT
.,.,TRBJ1-1,TRBV6-5,CASSYSRDSNTEAFF,TGTGCCAGCAGTTACTCGAGGGATTCTAACACTGAAGCTTTCTTT
.,.,TRBJ2-5,TRBV11-2,CASSFDRAGKTQYF,TGTGCCAGCAGCTTCGATAGGGCAGGGAAGACCCAGTACTTC
.,.,TRBJ1-4,TRBV5-1,CASSLGQGLFF,TGCGCCAGCAGCTTGGGGCAGGGCCTGTTTTTT
.,.,TRBJ2-3,TRBV11-1,CASSFSLFTDTQYF,TGTGCCAGCAGCTTCAGTCTTTTCACAGATACGCAGTATTTT
.,few,TRBJ2-7,TRBV7-2,CASSPRYEQYF,TGTGCCAGCAGCCCGCGGTACGAGCAGTACTTC
.,.,TRBJ2-4,TRBV5-4,CASSFGVWDKNIQYF,TGTGCCAGCAGCTTCGGGGTTTGGGACAAAAACATTCAGTACTTC
TRBD1,.,TRBJ2-7,TRBV4-1,CASSRFRDRGTYEQYF,TGCGCCAGCAGCCGTTTCCGGGACAGGGGTACCTACGAGCAGTACTTC
.,.,TRBJ1-2,TRBV5-5,CASSSPGFGYTF,TGTGCCAGCAGCTCCCCAGGGTTCGGCTACACCTTC
.,.,TRBJ2-5,TRBV2,CASRRGPQETQYF,TGTGCCAGCAGGCGCGGGCCCCAGGAGACCCAGTACTTC
TRBD2,.,TRBJ2-1,TRBV19,CASSFQLAGGFEQFF,TGTGCCAGTAGTTTCCAACTAGCGGGGGGGTTTGAGCAGTTCTTC
.,.,TRBJ2-3,TRBV5-1,CASSSTDTQYF,TGCGCCAGCAGTTCGACAGATACGCAGTATTTT
.,.,TRBJ2-3,TRBV6-1,CASSEGQFTDTQYF,TGTGCCAGCAGTGAAGGGCAGTTCACAGATACGCAGTATTTT